This TCR beta chain was documented in a study of response to subunit inactivated influenza vaccine. Study outcomes and limitations: Authors suggested that a seasonal influenza vaccination recruits few new T cells each time.

The sample holds a few counts of this clonotype. Its antigen is as yet unknown. CDR1 and CDR2 from the germline V gene are LGHNA and YSLEER. V was pared by 3 bases and J by 5 bases, with 3 bases of the junction left unmatched. The CDR3 length is 13 residues. TCRdb analysed the RT-PCR reads with MiXCR anew, one entry per CDR3 protein. The sample consists of a few hundred thousand distinct CDR3 sequences, around a fifth of them appearing once. Specimen: PBMCs from blood, collected 21 months after vaccination. V is TRBV4-3 and J is TRBJ1-2; TRBD1 aligns across 7 bases. The TCR originated in a man in his fifties or sixties who received an inactivated influenza vaccine. The chain's CDR3 is CASSHQQGYGYTF. The CDR3 DNA sequence: TGCGCCAGCAGCCACCAACAGGGGTATGGCTACACCTTC.